These 19 T cell receptor beta chains share one sample of origin, sequenced in a study of blood T cell repertoires in COVID-19. Libraries were prepared by immunoSEQ multiplex PCR; TCRdb keeps only in-frame clonotypes and omits some of them. The data show around 190,000 clones, with about four fifths seen just once and approximately 8% held by the top ten. Sequencing was done on a sample of peripheral blood. The origin of the receptors is a woman in her 70s with COVID-19, enrolled during active disease.

The rearrangement uses TRBV28 and TRBJ2-7; 7 bases map to TRBD1. Looked up from germline, CDR1 is MDHEN and CDR2 is SYDVKM. CDR3 length: 13 amino acids. With V trimmed by 6 bases and J by 3 bases, 5 bases remained unmatched. CDR3 nucleotide sequence: TGTGCCAGCAGAGGACAGGCGCGCTACGAGCAGTACTTC. It codes for CASRGQARYEQYF.

V usage is TRBV28 and J usage is TRBJ2-7; weak D call: TRBD2 (6 bases). V gave up 5 bases and J gave up 2 bases, with 10 bases separating them. The CDR3 loop spans 13 amino acids. CDR1 is MDHEN, CDR2 SYDVKM, per germline. In DNA form, the CDR3 reads TGTGCCAGCAGTCGGCTAGCGCCCTACGAGCAGTACTTC. Translating it yields CASSRLAPYEQYF.

V and J are TRBV7-4 and TRBJ1-4, with TRBD1 as a possible D gene (6 bases). CDR3 length: 15 amino acids. In germline, CDR1 is SGHVT, CDR2 SQSDAQ. Trimming took 5 bases from V and 8 from J, leaving 18 bases between them. The CDR3 is CASSPRGGRYEKLFF. CDR3 coding DNA: TGTGCCAGCAGCCCACGGGGGGGGCGATACGAAAAACTGTTTTTT.

The chain joins TRBV9 to TRBJ2-2; 8 nucleotides match TRBD2. The V and J ends lost 3 bases and 5 bases, in that order; junction bases with no gene match: 6. Germline V CDR1 and CDR2: SGDLS, YYNGEE. The CDR3 is 15 residues long. CDR3 sequence reads: CASSGLARETGELFF. The CDR3 nucleotides are TGTGCCAGCAGCGGACTAGCGAGGGAGACCGGGGAGCTGTTTTTT.

The gene calls are TRBV5-1 and TRBJ2-1, with 8 positions matching TRBD1. The J segment lost 4 bases and the V segment lost 5 bases, leaving 17 bases of the junction unmatched. Germline loops: CDR1 SGHRS, CDR2 YFSETQ. The CDR3 covers 18 residues. The CDR3 protein is CASRPRTGSTPLYNEQFF. Here the CDR3 DNA reads TGCGCCAGCAGACCTCGGACAGGGTCCACCCCACTTTACAATGAGCAGTTCTTC.

V usage is TRBV5-1 and J usage is TRBJ1-2, with TRBD1 matching 7 bases. Germline values: CDR1 SGHRS, CDR2 YFSETQ. The CDR3 loop spans 14 amino acids. J gave up 8 bases and V 3 bases, and 10 bases lay outside the gene matches. CDR3 coding DNA: TGCGCCAGCAGCTCCGGGACAGCCAATTTAGGCTACACCTTC. Translating gives CASSSGTANLGYTF.

This chain's CDR3 is CASSGGYGYTF. The CDR3 nucleotides read TGTGCCAGCAGTGGAGGCTATGGCTACACCTTC. The V call is TRBV2, the J call TRBJ1-2; D is unclear. The CDR3 length is 11 residues. Germline loops: CDR1 SNHLY, CDR2 FYNNEI. Trimming pared 4 bases from V and 4 bases from J, leaving 4 bases between.

The chain joins TRBV5-1 to TRBJ2-1; TRBD2 agrees at 8 bases. CDR1 SGHRS and CDR2 YFSETQ come from the germline V gene. The CDR3 sequence is 15 residues long. Trimming cost V 9 bases and J 4 bases; bases outside gene matches: 12. The CDR3 region is CATQESSGLYNEQFF. The CDR3 region has the DNA TGCGCCACCCAGGAGTCTAGCGGGCTATACAATGAGCAGTTCTTC.

This clone was seen more than once but under ten times. The chain recombines TRBV10-3 with TRBJ1-1; D gene uncertain. CDR3 length: 15 amino acids. Trimming shortened V by 10 bases and J by 2 bases, and 20 bases separated the two germline ends. Germline-derived CDR1 and CDR2 are ENHRY and SYGVKD. The CDR3 coding sequence is TGTGCCAGCGCACCCCCGACAAGTCCTAACACTGAAGCTTTCTTT. It yields the protein CASAPPTSPNTEAFF.

This rearrangement joins TRBV7-9 to TRBJ2-1; 11 bases align to TRBD2. CDR1 is SEHNR, CDR2 FQNEAQ, per germline (reference sequence). CDR3 length: 17 residues. J gave up 1 base and V 5 bases, and 7 bases lay outside the gene matches. CDR3 loop: CASSPTSGRNSYNEQFF. DNA of the CDR3: TGTGCCAGCAGCCCTACTAGCGGGAGAAATTCCTACAATGAGCAGTTCTTC.

This clone appeared a few times. J is TRBJ1-5 and V is TRBV7-3, with D possibly TRBD1 on 6 matching bases. V was shortened by 5 bases and J by 4 bases, with 9 bases between the two germline ends. From germline, CDR1 is SGHTA and CDR2 FQGTGA. The CDR3 runs to 13 residues. The chain's CDR3 is CASSPQGNQPQHF. In nucleotides, the CDR3 is TGTGCCAGCAGCCCTCAGGGGAATCAGCCCCAGCATTTT. Based on the CDR3 plus reference TRBV7-3 and TRBJ1-5, the full variable domain is GAGVSQTPSNKVTEKGKYVELRCDPISGHTALYWYRQSLGQGPEFLIYFQGTGAADDSGLPNDRFFAVRPEGSVSTLKIQRTERGDSAVYLCASSPQGNQPQHFGDGTRLSIL.

The chain recombines TRBV2 with TRBJ2-3; TRBD2 might be the D (6 bases). Germline loops: CDR1 SNHLY, CDR2 FYNNEI. The CDR3 consists of 17 residues. Between the trimmed V and J ends, which lost 0 bases and 5 bases, there was a span of 18 bases. The DNA for the CDR3 is TGTGCCAGCAGTGAAGCGCTTCTGGGAGCGGGTGGAGATACGCAGTATTTT. Its translation: CASSEALLGAGGDTQYF.

The V call is TRBV9, the J call TRBJ2-3; D uncertain. Per the germline V gene, CDR1 is SGDLS and CDR2 is YYNGEE. The CDR3 consists of 14 residues. Trimming shortened V by 2 bases and J by 5 bases, and 12 bases separated the two germline ends. CDR3 protein: CASSVLGAVDTQYF. As DNA, the CDR3 is TGTGCCAGCAGCGTCCTAGGAGCCGTAGATACGCAGTATTTT.

In its sample, this clone was seen once. The chain joins TRBV7-8 to TRBJ2-3; D possibly corresponds to TRBD2 (7 bases). Germline values: CDR1 SGHVS, CDR2 FQNEAQ. V lost 3 bases and J 6 bases, leaving 10 bases between the germline ends. This CDR3 contains 13 residues. The CDR3, as DNA: TGTGCCAGCAGCTTGGGGGGGCGGGATACGCAGTATTTT. Its translation is CASSLGGRDTQYF.

A remark on this clone: The sample contains more than one DNA sequence encoding this CDR3. The V call is TRBV7-9, the J call TRBJ2-7; D is unresolved. V lost 2 bases to trimming and J lost 3 bases, with 8 bases between them. The CDR3 has 13 amino acids. CDR1 and CDR2 (germline): SEHNR, FQNEAQ (reference sequence). CDR3 in DNA: TGTGCCAGCAGCTTAAGAACTCACTACGAGCAGTACTTC. This sequence encodes CASSLRTHYEQYF.

The V call is TRBV4-1, the J call TRBJ1-2, with 11 bases identical to TRBD1. This CDR3 comprises 18 residues. From germline, CDR1 is MGHRA and CDR2 YSYEKL. With 0 bases clipped from V and 4 bases from J, the junction kept 10 bases outside the gene matches. The CDR3 DNA is TGCGCCAGCAGCCAAGATCGGGCTGGGACAGGGGGTCTCTATGGCTACACCTTC. This translates into CASSQDRAGTGGLYGYTF.

The chain links TRBV27 to TRBJ2-7; TRBD1 is a possible D gene (6 bases). CDR3 length: 14 amino acids. Trimming shortened V by 8 bases and J by 1 base, and 15 bases separated the two germline ends. Germline values: CDR1 MNHEY, CDR2 SMNVEV (reference sequence). CDR3 sequence (DNA): TGTGCCAGCGGGGCTAACAGGGCATCCTACGAGCAGTACTTC. Translated: CASGANRASYEQYF.

There are a few counts of this clone. This chain uses TRBV4-3 with TRBJ2-7; TRBD2 matches at 8 bases. After removal of 3 bases from V and 1 base from J, the junction contained 5 bases not matched to a gene. This CDR3 is 15 amino acids long. CDR1 and CDR2 from the germline V gene are LGHNA and YSLEER. CDR3 residues: CASSHGREGSYEQYF. DNA of the CDR3: TGCGCCAGCAGCCACGGGAGGGAGGGATCCTACGAGCAGTACTTC.

The chain carries TRBV5-5 and TRBJ2-3; 7 bases fit TRBD2. The V and J ends lost 5 bases and 0 bases, in that order; junction bases with no gene match: 9. The CDR3 has 16 residues. Germline-derived CDR1 and CDR2 are SGHKS and YYEKEE (reference sequence). CDR3 loop: CASRTRSSGSTDTQYF. The CDR3 DNA follows: TGTGCCAGCAGAACCAGGAGTAGCGGGAGCACAGATACGCAGTATTTT.